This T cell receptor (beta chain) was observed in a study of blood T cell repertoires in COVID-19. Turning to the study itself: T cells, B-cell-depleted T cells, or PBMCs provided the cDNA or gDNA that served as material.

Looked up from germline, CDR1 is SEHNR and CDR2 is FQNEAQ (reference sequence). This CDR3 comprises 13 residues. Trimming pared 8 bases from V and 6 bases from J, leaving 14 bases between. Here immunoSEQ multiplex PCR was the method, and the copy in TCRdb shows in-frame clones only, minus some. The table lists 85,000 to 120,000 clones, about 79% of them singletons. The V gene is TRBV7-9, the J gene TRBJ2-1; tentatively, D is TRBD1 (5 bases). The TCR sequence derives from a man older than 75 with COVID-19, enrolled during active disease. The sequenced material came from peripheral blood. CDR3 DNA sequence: TGTGCCAGCCAGCCCCGAAGGGGCAATGAGCAGTTCTTC. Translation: CASQPRRGNEQFF.